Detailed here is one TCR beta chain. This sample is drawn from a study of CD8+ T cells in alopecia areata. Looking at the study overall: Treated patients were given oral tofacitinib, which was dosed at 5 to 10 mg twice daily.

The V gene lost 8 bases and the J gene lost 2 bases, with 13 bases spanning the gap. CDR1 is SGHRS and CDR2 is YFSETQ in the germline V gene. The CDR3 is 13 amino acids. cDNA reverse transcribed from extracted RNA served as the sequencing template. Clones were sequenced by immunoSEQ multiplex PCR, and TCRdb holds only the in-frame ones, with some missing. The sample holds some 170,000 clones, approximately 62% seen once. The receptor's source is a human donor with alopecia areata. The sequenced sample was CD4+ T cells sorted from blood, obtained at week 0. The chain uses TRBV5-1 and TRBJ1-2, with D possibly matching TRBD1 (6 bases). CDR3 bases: TGCGCCAGTGCACAGGGCGGGAACTATGGCTACACCTTC. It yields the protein CASAQGGNYGYTF.